Following are 21 T cell receptor beta chains from one sample sequenced in a study of beta chain features in type 1 diabetes. Investigators reverse transcribed all isolated RNA, so they sequenced expressed TCRB transcripts. TCRdb's copy holds only in-frame clones and misses some; the assay was immunoSEQ multiplex PCR. The table shows some 200,000 clones, with approximately 10% occurring only once. The specimen was central memory CD4+ T cells from blood. The receptors come from a man aged 18-30 years in good health.

This clone was counted at least ten times. The CDR3 sequence is CATSRDRGSPREYGYTF. Here the CDR3 DNA reads TGTGCCACCAGCAGAGATCGTGGGTCCCCCCGGGAATATGGCTACACCTTC. The J gene is TRBJ1-2, the V gene TRBV15, with D hard to call. The CDR3 spans 17 residues. Germline values: CDR1 LNHNV, CDR2 YYDKDF (reference sequence). With 0 bases removed from V and 5 bases from J, the gap between germline ends came to 19 bases.

A few counts support this clone. J is TRBJ2-7 and V is TRBV15, with 8 bases matching TRBD1. The CDR3 totals 16 residues. Germline CDR1 is LNHNV and CDR2 is YYDKDF (reference sequence). After removal of 0 bases from V and 6 bases from J, the junction contained 10 bases not matched to a gene. The CDR3 coding sequence is TGTGCCACCAGCAGAGACCCTATTGGACAGGGCGGCGAGCAGTACTTC. Amino acid sequence: CATSRDPIGQGGEQYF.

This clone was counted between two and nine times. CDR3: CARPGTGNHEQYF. CDR3 in DNA: TGTGCCAGACCCGGGACAGGGAACCACGAGCAGTACTTC. The chain recombines TRBV19 with TRBJ2-7, with 9 bases identical to TRBD1. V lost 9 bases and J lost 5; bases outside the gene matches: 8. The CDR3 contains 13 residues. Germline lookup yields CDR1 LNHDA and CDR2 SQIVND (reference sequence).

This clone was seen only a few times. This sequence joins TRBV29-1 and TRBJ2-7, with 10 bases aligning to TRBD1. Looked up from germline, CDR1 is SQVTM and CDR2 is ANQGSEA. This CDR3 has 15 residues. V dropped 6 bases and J dropped 3; count of bases not matched to a gene: 11. CDR3 in DNA: TGCAGCGTCCAAGGGGGAGGACAGGGGGTCTACGAGCAGTACTTC. The encoded protein is CSVQGGGQGVYEQYF.

The rearrangement joins TRBV18 to TRBJ2-2; 8 bases map to TRBD1. Germline V CDR1 and CDR2: KGHSH, LQKENI. Germline trimming cut 7 bases from V and 4 bases from J; bases unmatched to any gene: 5. This CDR3 region has 14 residues. CDR3 DNA sequence: TGTGCCAGCTTTCAGGGGGCAGGCACCGGGGAGCTGTTTTTT. It codes for CASFQGAGTGELFF.

The V and J genes are TRBV7-2 and TRBJ2-5; 11 positions agree with TRBD2. Unmatched junction bases numbered 3, after V lost 2 bases and J lost 7 bases. The CDR3 has 14 amino acids. Germline-derived CDR1 and CDR2 are SGHTA and FQGNSA. The CDR3 DNA reads as TGTGCCAGCAGCTTAACCCTAGCGGGAGGGACCCAGTACTTC. Translating gives CASSLTLAGGTQYF.

The genes are TRBV7-2 and TRBJ2-1; 14 nucleotides align to TRBD2. V shed 5 bases, J shed 10 bases, and the junction held 10 bases outside the gene matches. This CDR3 has 16 residues. Germline values: CDR1 SGHTA, CDR2 FQGNSA. The CDR3 DNA reads as TGTGCCAGCAGCCCAAGACTAGCGGGAGGGCTTGGGGAGCAGTTCTTC. This translates into CASSPRLAGGLGEQFF.

The chain has TRBV6-5 and TRBJ2-3; no firm D call. CDR1 is MNHEY and CDR2 is SVGAGI in the germline V gene. CDR3 length: 14 amino acids. The V gene lost 0 bases and the J gene lost 4 bases, with 8 bases spanning the gap. The CDR3 DNA is TGTGCCAGCAGTTACTCGGGCCCCCCAGATACGCAGTATTTT. Translation: CASSYSGPPDTQYF.

V usage is TRBV28 and J usage is TRBJ1-1; 10 bases fit TRBD1. CDR1 is MDHEN and CDR2 is SYDVKM in the germline V gene. The CDR3 runs to 15 residues. V trimming: 6 bases; J trimming: 3 bases; junction bases outside the gene matches: 7. CDR3 in DNA: TGTGCCAGCAGCGACAGGGGGCAGGAGGACACTGAAGCTTTCTTT. This translates into CASSDRGQEDTEAFF. Combining the CDR3 with reference TRBV28 and TRBJ1-1 gives the whole variable domain DVKVTQSSRYLVKRTGEKVFLECVQDMDHENMFWYRQDPGLGLRLIYFSYDVKMKEKGDIPEGYSVSREKKERFSLILESASTNQTSMYLCASSDRGQEDTEAFFGQGTRLTVV.

This clone was seen only a few times. This may be a read error: a much more frequent sequence differs by one nucleotide. V usage is TRBV25-1 and J usage is TRBJ2-6; D gene uncertain. The germline V gene encodes CDR1 MGHDK and CDR2 SYGVNS. The CDR3 loop spans 14 amino acids. The V end lost 2 bases, the J end lost 0 bases, and 2 bases lay between the germline ends. CDR3 sequence (DNA): TGTGCCAGCAGTGAAAACTCTGGGGCCAACGTCCTGACTTTC. Translated: CASSENSGANVLTF.

Details on this clone: One end of the junction fails to match germline, which may point to a read error. This chain joins TRBV7-7 and TRBJ2-7; a weak D match, TRBD1 (5 bases). The CDR3 has 15 amino acids. The germline CDR1 and CDR2 sequences are SSHAT and FNYEAQ (reference sequence). The CDR3 here is CASSLGAGSPYEQYF. CDR3 coding DNA: TGTGCTAGCAGCTTAGGTGCAGGGTCTCCCTACGAGCAGTACTTC.

This clone was detected a few times. The genes are TRBV10-3 and TRBJ2-3, with 8 bases lining up with TRBD2. The CDR3 has 13 residues. The V gene's germline CDR1 is ENHRY and CDR2 SYGVKD. V lost 8 bases to trimming and J lost 4 bases; unmatched junction nucleotides: 5. CDR3 nucleotide sequence: TGTGCCATCGGGCGGGAGGAGTCAGATACGCAGTATTTT. Translating it yields CAIGREESDTQYF.

This clone has just a few counts. V and J are TRBV5-1 and TRBJ2-3; no clear D gene. Germline V gives CDR1 SGHRS, CDR2 YFSETQ. The CDR3 spans 14 residues. Trimming took 0 bases from V and 3 from J, leaving 8 bases between them. The CDR3: CASSLEWATDTQYF. In nucleotides, the CDR3 is TGCGCCAGCAGCTTGGAGTGGGCGACAGATACGCAGTATTTT. The full variable domain, rest sourced from reference TRBV5-1 and TRBJ2-3, is KAGVTQTPRYLIKTRGQQVTLSCSPISGHRSVSWYQQTPGQGLQFLFEYFSETQRNKGNFPGRFSGRQFSNSRSEMNVSTLELGDSALYLCASSLEWATDTQYFGPGTRLTVL.

This clone has just a few counts. The chain recombines TRBV6-5 with TRBJ2-5; TRBD1 matches at 9 bases. Germline trimming cut 4 bases from V and 3 bases from J; bases unmatched to any gene: 6. This CDR3 contains 15 residues. CDR1 is MNHEY, CDR2 SVGAGI, per germline. The CDR3, as DNA: TGTGCCAGCAGTTCCGGGACAGGGAGGGAAGAGACCCAGTACTTC. It encodes CASSSGTGREETQYF.

The table lists this clone with a few counts. The rearrangement uses TRBV25-1 and TRBJ2-1, with D unclear. CDR3 length: 11 residues. V dropped 8 bases and J dropped 4 bases, with 6 bases sitting between them. Germline CDR1 is MGHDK and CDR2 is SYGVNS. For the CDR3, the DNA is TGTGCCAGCCAGAGTTACAATGAGCAGTTCTTC. It specifies CASQSYNEQFF.

CDR3 in DNA: TGTGCCAGCAGTTGGACGGGACTCGCCGAGCAGTACTTC. This translates into CASSWTGLAEQYF. V and J are TRBV2 and TRBJ2-7; D might be TRBD2 (6 bases). This CDR3 is built from 13 residues. Germline loops: CDR1 SNHLY, CDR2 FYNNEI. V shed 5 bases and J shed 6 bases, with 14 bases lying between them.

In this sample, this clone turned up a few times. The chain has TRBV10-3 and TRBJ2-2; either TRBD1 or TRBD2 may supply D (5 bases each). The germline CDR1 and CDR2 sequences are ENHRY and SYGVKD. This CDR3 has 15 amino acids. V lost 6 bases and J lost 0, with 11 bases in between. CDR3 DNA sequence: TGTGCCATCAGCATCGGGACGACGAACACCGGGGAGCTGTTTTTT. As protein: CAISIGTTNTGELFF.

The sample holds many counts of this clone. The rearrangement uses TRBV30 and TRBJ1-4; D unresolved. V lost 1 base and J lost 8, with 11 bases in between. The CDR3 spans 13 residues. Germline V CDR1 and CDR2: GTSNPN, SVGIG (reference sequence). CDR3 coding DNA: TGTGCCTGGAGTGGGCAGTCGGGGGAAAAACTGTTTTTT. Translation gives CAWSGQSGEKLFF.

The rearrangement joins TRBV28 to TRBJ1-3, with D hard to call. From germline, CDR1 is MDHEN and CDR2 SYDVKM. V was cut by 1 base and J by 2 bases, with 15 bases left in between. This CDR3 contains 17 residues. For the CDR3, the DNA is TGTGCCAGCAGTTTATTTCGAAGAACAGTGACTGGAAACACCATATATTTT. Translation: CASSLFRRTVTGNTIYF.

V and J are TRBV29-1 and TRBJ1-1; 8 bases map to TRBD1. The junction had 15 bases not matched to a gene; V was cut back by 1 base and J by 5 bases. The germline gives CDR1 SQVTM, CDR2 ANQGSEA. The CDR3 consists of 17 residues. CDR3 region: CSVEGDGRTGRRTEAFF. The CDR3 DNA reads TGCAGCGTTGAAGGTGATGGGCGGACAGGGCGACGGACTGAAGCTTTCTTT.

The chain joins TRBV2 to TRBJ1-1; 8 positions agree with TRBD1. This CDR3 is 16 amino acids long. CDR1 is SNHLY and CDR2 is FYNNEI in the germline V gene. The ends lost 5 bases at V and 5 bases at J; junction bases unmatched: 13. The CDR3 reads CASSPPPGQEGTEAFF. The CDR3 bases are TGTGCCAGCAGTCCCCCTCCGGGACAGGAAGGGACTGAAGCTTTCTTT. The full variable domain, rest sourced from reference TRBV2 and TRBJ1-1, is EPEVTQTPSHQVTQMGQEVILRCVPISNHLYFYWYRQILGQKVEFLVSFYNNEISEKSEIFDDQFSVERPDGSNFTLKIRSTKLEDSAMYFCASSPPPGQEGTEAFFGQGTRLTVV.